This T cell receptor beta chain came from a study of type 1 regulatory T cells. Whole-study results and caveats: Type 1 regulatory T cells had a more restricted TCR repertoire than non-type 1 regulatory T cells.

As for this clonotype: Its antigen is as yet unknown.

MiXCR, applied by TCRdb to the reads, yields one record per CDR3 protein. The sample lists around 64,000 distinct CDR3 sequences; around 20% were seen once. Trimming removed 4 bases from V and 5 bases from J, with 14 bases in between. The CDR3 is 14 residues long. Germline-derived CDR1 and CDR2 are LNHDA and SQIVND (reference sequence). The rearrangement links TRBV19 to TRBJ1-1, with D perhaps TRBD1 (6 bases). The sample comprised cultured type 1 regulatory T (Tr1) cells, either the whole culture or a sorted fraction (not recorded which). This TCR came from a human donor in good health. The CDR3 protein is CASSTMTGGTEAFF. The DNA of the CDR3 is TGTGCCAGTAGTACAATGACAGGTGGGACTGAAGCTTTCTTT.